Listed below are T cell receptor beta chains from one sample, sequenced in a study of vaccination and CD4 T cells after COVID-19. TCRdb itself ran the PCR reads through MiXCR, one entry per CDR3 protein. The data contain several thousand distinct CDR3 sequences, just over 55% of them singletons. These receptors lack a known antigen. The sequenced material came from CD4+ T cells from blood, cultured in vitro. Source of these receptors: a human donor who had recovered from COVID-19. The CDR3 runs from the conserved cysteine through the conserved F or W. The order of the fields is D gene, V gene, clone size, J gene, CDR3 DNA, CDR3 protein. D genes are given only for firm matches. Expanded clones get a size class; other rows say once, few or many, or leave the size out.

d_gene: TRBD1
v_gene: TRBV18
abundance: -
j_gene: TRBJ2-2
CDR3nt: TGTGCCAGCTCACCACGACAGGGGGCAGCGGAGCTGTTTTTT
CDR3aa: CASSPRQGAAELFF

d_gene: -
v_gene: TRBV24-1
abundance: -
j_gene: TRBJ2-1
CDR3nt: TGTGCCACCAGCCGGGGGGGACAGGGTAAAAATGAGCAGTTCTTC
CDR3aa: CATSRGGQGKNEQFF

d_gene: -
v_gene: TRBV30
abundance: -
j_gene: TRBJ2-7
CDR3nt: TGTGCCTGGAGTGGCCAATCTCGCCCCTACGAGCAGTACTTC
CDR3aa: CAWSGQSRPYEQYF

d_gene: -
v_gene: TRBV20-1
abundance: -
j_gene: TRBJ2-3
CDR3nt: TGCAGTGCTCGTCTACCTCCAGATACGCAGTATTTT
CDR3aa: CSARLPPDTQYF

d_gene: -
v_gene: TRBV24-1
abundance: once
j_gene: TRBJ1-2
CDR3nt: TGTACCACCAGTAGTGGGAGGGGCATTGGCTACACCTTC
CDR3aa: CTTSSGRGIGYTF

d_gene: -
v_gene: TRBV27
abundance: few
j_gene: TRBJ1-1
CDR3nt: TGTGCCAGCAGTTTACGGGGGAGCACTGAAGCTTTCTTT
CDR3aa: CASSLRGSTEAFF

d_gene: TRBD1
v_gene: TRBV20-1
abundance: few
j_gene: TRBJ1-1
CDR3nt: TGCAGTGCTGCGACAGGGAAGTCTGAAGCTTTCTTT
CDR3aa: CSAATGKSEAFF

d_gene: -
v_gene: TRBV11-3
abundance: -
j_gene: TRBJ2-1
CDR3nt: TGTGCCAGCAGCGTGGGGCGATATACAAATGAGCAGTTCTTC
CDR3aa: CASSVGRYTNEQFF

d_gene: TRBD1
v_gene: TRBV10-3
abundance: -
j_gene: TRBJ2-7
CDR3nt: TGTGCCATCAGTCAACAGGGGGCCTACGAGCAGTACTTC
CDR3aa: CAISQQGAYEQYF

d_gene: -
v_gene: TRBV6-2/TRBV6-3
abundance: -
j_gene: TRBJ1-2
CDR3nt: TGTGCCAGCAGTTACTCGGGCATCGATGGCTACACCTTC
CDR3aa: CASSYSGIDGYTF

d_gene: TRBD1
v_gene: TRBV10-3
abundance: few
j_gene: TRBJ1-3
CDR3nt: TGTGCCATCAGTGCCACTACAGGGGAGACTGGAAACACCATATATTTT
CDR3aa: CAISATTGETGNTIYF

d_gene: TRBD1
v_gene: TRBV5-1
abundance: -
j_gene: TRBJ1-2
CDR3nt: TGCGCCAGCAGCGAGGACGGCACAGGGGGGGTATATGGCTACACCTTC
CDR3aa: CASSEDGTGGVYGYTF

d_gene: -
v_gene: TRBV12-3/TRBV12-4
abundance: -
j_gene: TRBJ1-2
CDR3nt: TGTGCCAGCAGCCAGCGGGGGGGCGAGAACTATGGCTACACCTTC
CDR3aa: CASSQRGGENYGYTF

d_gene: TRBD2
v_gene: TRBV11-3
abundance: -
j_gene: TRBJ2-5
CDR3nt: TGTGCCAGCAGCTCGGGACTAGCGGGAGGGTCGGAGACCCAGTACTTC
CDR3aa: CASSSGLAGGSETQYF

d_gene: TRBD2
v_gene: TRBV29-1
abundance: once
j_gene: TRBJ2-5
CDR3nt: TGCAGCGCAGCCGGGACTAGCGGGGGGGGGACCCAGTACTTC
CDR3aa: CSAAGTSGGGTQYF

d_gene: -
v_gene: TRBV6-5
abundance: -
j_gene: TRBJ2-1
CDR3nt: TGTGCCAGCAGTTACTCGTGGTCCAGCTCCTACAATGAGCAGTTCTTC
CDR3aa: CASSYSWSSSYNEQFF

d_gene: -
v_gene: TRBV2
abundance: -
j_gene: TRBJ2-5
CDR3nt: TGTGCCAGCAGCGCCGGGACAAGTCAAGAGACCCAGTACTTC
CDR3aa: CASSAGTSQETQYF

d_gene: -
v_gene: TRBV9
abundance: -
j_gene: TRBJ1-2
CDR3nt: TGTGCCAGCAGCGTAGCCCCCGGCCCGGCGGATGGCTACACCTTC
CDR3aa: CASSVAPGPADGYTF

d_gene: -
v_gene: TRBV19
abundance: -
j_gene: TRBJ1-1
CDR3nt: TGTGCCAGTAGTATTAGGTTGGACACTGAAGCTTTCTTT
CDR3aa: CASSIRLDTEAFF

d_gene: -
v_gene: TRBV7-9
abundance: few
j_gene: TRBJ2-7
CDR3nt: TGTGCCAGCAGCTCTCGGGTTACCTACGAGCAGTACTTC
CDR3aa: CASSSRVTYEQYF

d_gene: TRBD1
v_gene: TRBV7-9
abundance: few
j_gene: TRBJ2-2
CDR3nt: TGTGCCAGCAGCCCGACAGGGGGTAAAACCGGGGAGCTGTTTTTT
CDR3aa: CASSPTGGKTGELFF

d_gene: TRBD1
v_gene: TRBV4-2
abundance: -
j_gene: TRBJ1-4
CDR3nt: TGTGCCAGCAGCCAAAAACCGGGACAGGGGGGAGAAAAACTGTTTTTT
CDR3aa: CASSQKPGQGGEKLFF

d_gene: TRBD1
v_gene: TRBV6-1
abundance: few
j_gene: TRBJ1-5
CDR3nt: TGTGCCAGCAGTCCCGGGACAGCCAATCAGCCCCAGCATTTT
CDR3aa: CASSPGTANQPQHF

d_gene: -
v_gene: TRBV7-6
abundance: -
j_gene: TRBJ1-3
CDR3nt: TGTGCCAGCAGCTTAAATACAGCTCTAAACACCATATATTTT
CDR3aa: CASSLNTALNTIYF

d_gene: -
v_gene: TRBV7-8
abundance: -
j_gene: TRBJ1-3
CDR3nt: TGTGCCAGCAGCCAAGAGGGCACCATATATTTT
CDR3aa: CASSQEGTIYF

d_gene: TRBD2
v_gene: TRBV6-1
abundance: -
j_gene: TRBJ2-1
CDR3nt: TGTGCCAGCAGGTTCGGACTAGCGGTCTCCTACAATGAGCAGTTCTTC
CDR3aa: CASRFGLAVSYNEQFF

d_gene: -
v_gene: TRBV12-3/TRBV12-4
abundance: -
j_gene: TRBJ1-5
CDR3nt: TGTGCCAGCAGCCTGGACCAGGGGCCTAATCAGCCCCAGCATTTT
CDR3aa: CASSLDQGPNQPQHF

d_gene: -
v_gene: TRBV20-1
abundance: few
j_gene: TRBJ2-7
CDR3nt: TGCAGTGCTAGAGGGGACACCCAGTTCGAGCAGTACTTC
CDR3aa: CSARGDTQFEQYF